This T cell receptor beta chain was sequenced during a study of T cells in Graves' hyperthyroidism and ophthalmopathy. Study information: Pretreatment peripheral blood was obtained at initial diagnosis.

Subjects aged 18 to 65 presented with newly diagnosed hyperthyroidism of less than 2 months' duration. Clinical symptoms, serum thyroxine and TRAb, thyroid ultrasound and orbital computed tomography were used for the diagnoses. General observations from the study: Stable hyperthyroidism was separated from ophthalmopathy by a model based on 13 V-J features.

TCR beta CDR3 regions were amplified from RNA transcripts. TCR CDR3 regions were first amplified by RT-PCR with HTBI primers. TCRdb reprocessed the multiplex PCR reads with MiXCR, giving one entry per CDR3 protein. The sample includes around 400,000 distinct CDR3 sequences, about 25% seen only once; the top ten take about 73%. As concerns this clonotype: Its antigen is undetermined.

This CDR3 spans 15 amino acids. V was pared by 5 bases and J by 6 bases, with 8 bases of the junction left unmatched. Germline values: CDR1 LNHDA, CDR2 SQIVND (reference sequence). The chain uses TRBV19 and TRBJ2-3, with 10 bases identical to TRBD2. Sequencing was carried out using blood. The source is a man aged 45-65 years with Graves' hyperthyroidism. Written as DNA, the CDR3 is TGTGCCAGTAGTTTTCTAGCGGGAGTGTCCGATACGCAGTATTTT. As protein: CASSFLAGVSDTQYF.